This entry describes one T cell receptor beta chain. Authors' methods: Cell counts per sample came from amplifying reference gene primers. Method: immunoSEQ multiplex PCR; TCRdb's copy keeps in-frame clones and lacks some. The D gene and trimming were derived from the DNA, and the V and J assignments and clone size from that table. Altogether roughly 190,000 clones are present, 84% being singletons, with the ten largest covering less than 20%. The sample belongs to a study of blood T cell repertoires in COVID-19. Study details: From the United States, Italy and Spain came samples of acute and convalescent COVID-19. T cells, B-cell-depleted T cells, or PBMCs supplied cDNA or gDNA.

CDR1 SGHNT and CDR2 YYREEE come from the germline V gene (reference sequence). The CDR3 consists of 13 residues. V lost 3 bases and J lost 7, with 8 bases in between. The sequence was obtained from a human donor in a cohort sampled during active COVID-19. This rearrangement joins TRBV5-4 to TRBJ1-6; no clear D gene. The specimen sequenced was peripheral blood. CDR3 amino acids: CASSSPGNSPLHF. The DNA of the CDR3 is TGTGCCAGCAGCTCGCCGGGAAATTCACCCCTCCACTTT.